The sequence of this T cell receptor beta chain was determined in a study of a mutant IDH1 vaccine in newly diagnosed glioma. Time point indicated: baseline, week 1 (first vaccination visit). The treatment denotes: pre-vaccination baseline after standard-of-care therapy. V was clipped by 0 bases and J by 2 bases; unmatched bases: 7. Germline CDR1 and CDR2: SGHVS and FNYEAQ. The CDR3 totals 16 residues. Sequencing used immunoSEQ multiplex PCR; TCRdb keeps in-frame clones, though not all of them. The sample has 25,000 to 35,000 clones, over 70% seen once. The receptor was derived from a man aged 30 to 39 with glioma. The source was PBMCs, collected from a glioma patient treated with radiotherapy, temozolomide or both. This sequence joins TRBV7-6 and TRBJ2-7, with TRBD2 matching 7 bases. This chain's CDR3 is CASSLAWGGSTYEQYF. The CDR3 nucleotides read TGTGCCAGCAGCTTAGCGTGGGGGGGGAGTACCTACGAGCAGTACTTC.